This T cell receptor (beta chain) derives from a study of CD8 T cells in ankylosing spondylitis. MiXCR was run by TCRdb on the 5' RACE reads, yielding one entry per CDR3 protein. Of tens of thousands of distinct CDR3 sequences listed, 9% were seen once; the top ten hold about a third. Findings and limits, study-wide: Disease-linked clones bore a CD8+ phenotype and were relatively rare in peripheral blood. Seemingly characteristic of ankylosing spondylitis blood was a TCR beta motif consisting of under ten highly homologous variants.

In germline, CDR1 is LGHDT, CDR2 YNNKEL (reference sequence). This CDR3 spans 15 amino acids. Trimming cost V 4 bases and J 4 bases, with 14 bases left between them. This clonotype was detected a few times. Antigen unknown. The sequenced material came from blood, either unsorted or a sorted T cell fraction (not recorded which). This sequence joins TRBV3-1 and TRBJ1-3; D unresolved. The sequence was collected from a male donor with ankylosing spondylitis. The CDR3 region is CASSPGLRIGNTIYF. The DNA of the CDR3 is TGTGCCAGCAGCCCTGGCCTTCGGATAGGAAACACCATATATTTT.